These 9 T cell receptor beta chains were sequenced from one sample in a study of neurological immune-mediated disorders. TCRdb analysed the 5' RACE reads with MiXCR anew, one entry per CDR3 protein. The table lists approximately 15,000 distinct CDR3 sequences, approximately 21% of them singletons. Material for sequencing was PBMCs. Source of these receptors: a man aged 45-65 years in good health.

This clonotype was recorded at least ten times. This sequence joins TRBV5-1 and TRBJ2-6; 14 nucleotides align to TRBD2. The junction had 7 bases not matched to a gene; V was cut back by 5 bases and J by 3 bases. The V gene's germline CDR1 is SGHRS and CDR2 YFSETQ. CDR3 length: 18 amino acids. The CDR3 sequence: CASRGTSGRKFGANVLTF. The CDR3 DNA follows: TGCGCCAGCAGGGGGACTAGCGGGAGAAAATTTGGGGCCAACGTCCTGACTTTC.

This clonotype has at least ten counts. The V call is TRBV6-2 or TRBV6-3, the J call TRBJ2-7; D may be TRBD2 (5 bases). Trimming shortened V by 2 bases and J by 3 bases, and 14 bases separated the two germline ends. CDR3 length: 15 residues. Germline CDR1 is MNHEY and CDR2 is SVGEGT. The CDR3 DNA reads TGTGCCAGCAGTTACAGCCCGGAGGCTAACTACGAGCAGTACTTC. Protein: CASSYSPEANYEQYF.

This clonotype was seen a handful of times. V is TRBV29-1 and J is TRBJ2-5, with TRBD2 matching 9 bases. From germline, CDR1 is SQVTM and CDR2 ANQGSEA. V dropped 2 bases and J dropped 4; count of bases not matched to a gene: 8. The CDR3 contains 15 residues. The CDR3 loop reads CSVELAGMLLETQYF. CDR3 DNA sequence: TGCAGCGTTGAACTAGCGGGAATGCTTCTAGAGACCCAGTACTTC.

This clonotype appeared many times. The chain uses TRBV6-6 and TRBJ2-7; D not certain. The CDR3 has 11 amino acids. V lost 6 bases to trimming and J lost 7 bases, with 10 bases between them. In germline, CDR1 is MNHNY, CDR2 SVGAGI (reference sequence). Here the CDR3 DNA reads TGTGCCAGCAGCCCTCGTGGGGAGCAGTACTTC. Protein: CASSPRGEQYF.

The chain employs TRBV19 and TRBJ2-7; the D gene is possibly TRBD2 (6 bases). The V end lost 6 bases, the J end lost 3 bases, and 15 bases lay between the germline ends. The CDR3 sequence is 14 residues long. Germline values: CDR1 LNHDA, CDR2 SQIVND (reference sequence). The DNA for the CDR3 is TGTGCCAGTAGATCCGGGACTGGAAACTACGAGCAGTACTTC. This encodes CASRSGTGNYEQYF.

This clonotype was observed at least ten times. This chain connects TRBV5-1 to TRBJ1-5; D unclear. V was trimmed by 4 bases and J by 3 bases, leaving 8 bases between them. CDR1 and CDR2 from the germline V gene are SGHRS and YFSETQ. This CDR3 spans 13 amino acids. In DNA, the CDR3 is TGCGCCAGCAGCAACGACCCCAATCAGCCCCAGCATTTT. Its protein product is CASSNDPNQPQHF.

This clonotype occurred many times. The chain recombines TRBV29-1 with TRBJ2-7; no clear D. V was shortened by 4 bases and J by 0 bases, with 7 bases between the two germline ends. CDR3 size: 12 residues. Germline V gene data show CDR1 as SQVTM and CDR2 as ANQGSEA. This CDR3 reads CSVGQTSYEQYF. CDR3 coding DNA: TGCAGCGTTGGTCAGACCTCCTACGAGCAGTACTTC.

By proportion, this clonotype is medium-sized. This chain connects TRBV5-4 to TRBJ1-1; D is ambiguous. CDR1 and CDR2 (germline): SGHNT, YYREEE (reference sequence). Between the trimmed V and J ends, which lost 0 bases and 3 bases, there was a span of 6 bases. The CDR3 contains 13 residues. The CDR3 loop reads CASSLGSHTEAFF. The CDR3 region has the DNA TGTGCCAGCAGCTTGGGCAGTCACACTGAAGCTTTCTTT.

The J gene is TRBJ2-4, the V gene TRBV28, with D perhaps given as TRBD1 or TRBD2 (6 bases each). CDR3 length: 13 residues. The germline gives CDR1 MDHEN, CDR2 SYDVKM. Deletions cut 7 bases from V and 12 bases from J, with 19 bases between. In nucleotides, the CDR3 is TGTGCCAGCACTCAGACGGGGGCCGGCACTCAGTACTTC. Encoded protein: CASTQTGAGTQYF.